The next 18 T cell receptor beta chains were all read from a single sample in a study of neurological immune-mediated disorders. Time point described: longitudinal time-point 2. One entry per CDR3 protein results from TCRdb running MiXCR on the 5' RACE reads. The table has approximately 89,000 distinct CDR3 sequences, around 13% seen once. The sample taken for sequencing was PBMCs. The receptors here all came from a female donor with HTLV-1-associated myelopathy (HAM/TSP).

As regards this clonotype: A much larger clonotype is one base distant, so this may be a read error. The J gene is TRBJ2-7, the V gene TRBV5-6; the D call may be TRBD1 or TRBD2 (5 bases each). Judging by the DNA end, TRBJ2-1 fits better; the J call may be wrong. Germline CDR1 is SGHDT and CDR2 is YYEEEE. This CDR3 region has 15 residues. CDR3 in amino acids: CANSQGTFLTDEQFF. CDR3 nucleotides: TGTGCCAACAGCCAAGGGACCTTCCTCACCGATGAGCAGTTCTTC.

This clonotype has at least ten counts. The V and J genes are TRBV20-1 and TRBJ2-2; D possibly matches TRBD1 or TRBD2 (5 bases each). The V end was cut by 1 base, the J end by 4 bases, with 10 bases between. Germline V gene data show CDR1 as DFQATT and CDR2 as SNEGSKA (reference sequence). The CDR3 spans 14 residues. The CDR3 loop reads CSARAGTRTGELFF. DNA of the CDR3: TGCAGTGCTAGAGCCGGGACCCGCACCGGGGAGCTGTTTTTT.

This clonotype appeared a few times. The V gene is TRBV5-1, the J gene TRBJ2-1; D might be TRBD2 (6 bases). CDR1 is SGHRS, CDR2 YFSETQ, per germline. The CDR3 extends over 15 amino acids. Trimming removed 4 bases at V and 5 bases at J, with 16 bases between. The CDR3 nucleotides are TGCGCCAGCAGCACGGAGGGGACGTCCCACAATGAGCAGTTCTTC. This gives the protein CASSTEGTSHNEQFF.

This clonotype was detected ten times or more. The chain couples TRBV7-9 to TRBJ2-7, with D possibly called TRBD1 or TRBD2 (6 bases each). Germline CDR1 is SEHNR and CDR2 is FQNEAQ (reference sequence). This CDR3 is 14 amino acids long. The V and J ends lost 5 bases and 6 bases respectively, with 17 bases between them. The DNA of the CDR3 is TGTGCCAGCAGCCTTCTCATGGGGGGCGTCGAGCAGTACTTC. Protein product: CASSLLMGGVEQYF.

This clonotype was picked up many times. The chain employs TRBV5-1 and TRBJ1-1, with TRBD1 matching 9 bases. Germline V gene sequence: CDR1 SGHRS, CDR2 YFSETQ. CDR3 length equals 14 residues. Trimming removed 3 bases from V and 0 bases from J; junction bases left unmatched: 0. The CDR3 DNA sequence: TGCGCCAGCAGCTGGGACAGGGTGAACACTGAAGCTTTCTTT. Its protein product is CASSWDRVNTEAFF.

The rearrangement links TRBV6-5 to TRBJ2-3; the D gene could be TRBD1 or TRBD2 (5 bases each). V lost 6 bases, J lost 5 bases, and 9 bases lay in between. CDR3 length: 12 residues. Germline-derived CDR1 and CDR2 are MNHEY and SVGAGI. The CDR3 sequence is CASSPGRDTQYF. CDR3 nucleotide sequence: TGTGCCAGCAGCCCGGGGCGAGATACGCAGTATTTT.

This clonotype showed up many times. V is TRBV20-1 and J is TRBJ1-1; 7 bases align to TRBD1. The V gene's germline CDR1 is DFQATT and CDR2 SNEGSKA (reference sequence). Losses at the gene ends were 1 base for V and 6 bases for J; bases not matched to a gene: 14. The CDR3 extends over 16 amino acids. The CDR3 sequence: CSARATGVRLNPEAFF. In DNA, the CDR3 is TGCAGTGCTAGAGCAACAGGGGTTAGACTTAATCCTGAAGCTTTCTTT.

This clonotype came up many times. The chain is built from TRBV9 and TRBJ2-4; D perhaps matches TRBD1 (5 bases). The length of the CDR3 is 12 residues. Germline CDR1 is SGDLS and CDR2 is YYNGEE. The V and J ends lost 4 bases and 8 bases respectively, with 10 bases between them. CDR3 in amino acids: CASSRGWDIQYF. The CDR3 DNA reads TGTGCCAGCAGCAGGGGTTGGGACATTCAGTACTTC.

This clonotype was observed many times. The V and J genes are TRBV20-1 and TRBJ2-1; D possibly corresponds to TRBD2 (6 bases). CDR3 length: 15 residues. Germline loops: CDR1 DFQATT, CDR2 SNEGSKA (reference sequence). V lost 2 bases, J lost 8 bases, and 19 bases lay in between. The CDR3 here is CSARTGDRQKDEQFF. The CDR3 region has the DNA TGCAGTGCTAGAACGGGGGACCGTCAGAAGGATGAGCAGTTCTTC.

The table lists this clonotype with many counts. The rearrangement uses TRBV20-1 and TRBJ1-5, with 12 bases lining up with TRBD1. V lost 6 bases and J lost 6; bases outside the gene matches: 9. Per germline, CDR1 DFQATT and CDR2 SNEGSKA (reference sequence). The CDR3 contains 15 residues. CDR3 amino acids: CSAIPGQGAGQPQHF. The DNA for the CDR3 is TGCAGTGCGATACCGGGACAGGGGGCTGGTCAGCCCCAGCATTTT.

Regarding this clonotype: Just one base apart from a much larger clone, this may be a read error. The CDR3 here is CAISAKGNTEAFF. In DNA form, the CDR3 reads TGTGCCATCAGTGCCAAAGGGAACACTGAAGCTTTCTTT. V and J are TRBV10-3 and TRBJ1-1; D unclear. V lost 4 bases and J lost 1, with 7 bases in between. The CDR3 spans 13 residues. Per the germline V gene, CDR1 is ENHRY and CDR2 is SYGVKD.

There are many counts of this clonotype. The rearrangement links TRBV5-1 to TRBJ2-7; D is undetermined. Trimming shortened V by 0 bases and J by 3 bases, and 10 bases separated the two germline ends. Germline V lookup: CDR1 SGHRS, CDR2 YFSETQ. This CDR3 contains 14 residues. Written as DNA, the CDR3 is TGCGCCAGCAGCTTGGTGATGCCAAACTACGAGCAGTACTTC. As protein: CASSLVMPNYEQYF.

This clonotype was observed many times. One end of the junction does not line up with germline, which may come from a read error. Written as DNA, the CDR3 is TGTGCCAGCAGCCGTCTATATTGGAACCCCGGGGAGCTGTTTTTT. Translation gives CASSRLYWNPGELFF. The rearrangement links TRBV7-9 to TRBJ2-2; D is undetermined. CDR3 size: 15 residues. The germline CDR1 and CDR2 sequences are SEHNR and FQNEAQ (reference sequence).

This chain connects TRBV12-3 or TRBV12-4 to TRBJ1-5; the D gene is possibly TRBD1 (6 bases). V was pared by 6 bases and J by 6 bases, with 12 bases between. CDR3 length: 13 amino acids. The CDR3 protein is CASRAGAVQPQHF. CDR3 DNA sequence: TGTGCCAGCAGGGCGGGGGCGGTTCAGCCCCAGCATTTT.

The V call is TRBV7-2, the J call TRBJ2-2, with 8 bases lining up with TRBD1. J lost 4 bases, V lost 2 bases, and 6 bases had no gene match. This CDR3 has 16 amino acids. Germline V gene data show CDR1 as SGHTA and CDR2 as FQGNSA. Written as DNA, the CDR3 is TGTGCCAGCAGCTTAAGTCAGGGGGCGCCCACCGGGGAGCTGTTTTTT. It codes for CASSLSQGAPTGELFF.

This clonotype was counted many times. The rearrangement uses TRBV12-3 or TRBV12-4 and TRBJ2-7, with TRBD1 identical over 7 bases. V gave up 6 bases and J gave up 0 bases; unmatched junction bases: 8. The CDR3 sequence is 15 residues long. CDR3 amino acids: CASSPNRGSSYEQYF. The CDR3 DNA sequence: TGTGCCAGCAGCCCAAACAGGGGAAGCTCCTACGAGCAGTACTTC.

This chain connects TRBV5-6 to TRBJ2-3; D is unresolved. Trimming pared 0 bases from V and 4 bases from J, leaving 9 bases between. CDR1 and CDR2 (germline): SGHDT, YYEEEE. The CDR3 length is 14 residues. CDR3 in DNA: TGTGCCAGCAGCTTGGCGGCGGATTCAGATACGCAGTATTTT. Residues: CASSLAADSDTQYF.

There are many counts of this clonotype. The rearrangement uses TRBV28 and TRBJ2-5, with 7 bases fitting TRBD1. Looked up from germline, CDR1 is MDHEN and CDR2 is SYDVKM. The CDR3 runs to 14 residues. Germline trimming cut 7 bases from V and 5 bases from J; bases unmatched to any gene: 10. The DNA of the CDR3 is TGTGCCAGCACCGAGGGGGCCCTAAGGGAGACCCAGTACTTC. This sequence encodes CASTEGALRETQYF.